Below, 8 T cell receptor beta chains from the same sample are listed, as sequenced in a study of blood T cell repertoires in COVID-19. TCRdb's copy holds only in-frame clones and misses some; the assay was immunoSEQ multiplex PCR. The profile shows more than 200,000 clones, roughly 91% of them singletons. Sequencing input: PBMCs or T cells enriched from blood (not recorded which). These receptors all stem from a man younger than 45 in a cohort exposed to, infected with or recovered from COVID-19 (not recorded which).

The rearrangement uses TRBV4-1 and TRBJ1-1; D remains unclear. The CDR3 sequence is 17 residues long. Germline CDR1 reads MGHRA; CDR2 reads YSYEKL. Trimming stripped 2 bases from V and 1 base from J, with 17 bases between. DNA of the CDR3: TGCGCCAGCAGCCAACTAACTCCCGTGGTTCGGAACACTGAAGCTTTCTTT. It is translated as CASSQLTPVVRNTEAFF.

This chain uses TRBV18 with TRBJ1-6; the match to TRBD1 covers 7 bases. The trim removed 6 bases at V and 7 bases at J, leaving 9 bases unmatched. Germline CDR1 is KGHSH and CDR2 is LQKENI. The CDR3 extends over 15 amino acids. The CDR3 region is CASSKSGDRNSPLHF. The CDR3 DNA is TGTGCCAGCTCCAAATCAGGGGACAGAAATTCACCCCTCCACTTT.

This rearrangement joins TRBV18 to TRBJ1-1; TRBD1 agrees at 8 bases. The CDR3 loop spans 15 amino acids. Germline CDR1 KGHSH, CDR2 LQKENI. V was pared by 5 bases and J by 6 bases, with 11 bases of the junction left unmatched. The CDR3 bases are TGTGCCAGCTCATTAACGGACAGGGCGAGGCCTGAAGCTTTCTTT. As protein: CASSLTDRARPEAFF.

The rearrangement links TRBV18 to TRBJ1-2, with 8 positions matching TRBD1. V gave up 5 bases and J gave up 2 bases; unmatched junction bases: 7. From germline, CDR1 is KGHSH and CDR2 LQKENI. The CDR3 runs 15 residues. The CDR3 DNA follows: TGTGCCAGCTCAGCCGGACAGGGAGGGAACTATGGCTACACCTTC. Its protein product is CASSAGQGGNYGYTF.

Note on this clone: The same CDR3 is also encoded by other DNA sequences in this sample. The chain recombines TRBV28 with TRBJ1-5, with 7 bases lining up with TRBD1. From germline, CDR1 is MDHEN and CDR2 SYDVKM. V dropped 7 bases and J dropped 3; count of bases not matched to a gene: 6. This CDR3 is built from 14 residues. CDR3 loop: CASIPGGLNQPQHF. Here the CDR3 DNA reads TGTGCCAGCATTCCAGGGGGGCTCAATCAGCCCCAGCATTTT.

The CDR3 region has the DNA TGTGCCATCAGTGGCGGCGAGCAGTACTTC. Its protein is CAISGGEQYF. The V gene is TRBV10-3, the J gene TRBJ2-7; D uncertain. Germline loops: CDR1 ENHRY, CDR2 SYGVKD. Trimming left V 4 bases short and J 6 bases short, with 4 bases between. This CDR3 spans 10 amino acids.

This chain connects TRBV3-1 (or the pseudogene TRBV3-2) to TRBJ2-7, with D perhaps matching TRBD2 (6 bases). V was clipped by 2 bases and J by 5 bases, with 10 bases between them. The V gene's germline CDR1 is LGHDT and CDR2 YNNKEL (reference sequence). The CDR3 consists of 13 residues. This chain's CDR3 is CASSQTGENEQYF. CDR3 in DNA: TGTGCCAGCAGCCAAACGGGGGAGAACGAGCAGTACTTC.

The rearrangement uses TRBV10-3 and TRBJ1-2; D is uncertain. V lost 0 bases and J 4 bases, leaving 9 bases between the germline ends. Per germline, CDR1 ENHRY and CDR2 SYGVKD. The length of the CDR3 is 14 residues. CDR3 nucleotide sequence: TGTGCCATCAGTGAGTCAAACAGCCTCTATGGCTACACCTTC. This encodes CAISESNSLYGYTF.